This entry lists 28 T cell receptor beta chains sequenced from one sample in a study of molecular identifiers for immune sequencing clone quantification. TCRdb processed the PCR reads anew with MiXCR; each CDR3 protein has one entry. Altogether 70,000 to 95,000 distinct CDR3 sequences are present, roughly 19% being singletons, with the ten largest covering about 0.85%. The sequenced material came from naive CD8+ T cells from blood, with Jurkat cell RNA spiked in. Specified subset: FACS-sorted CD8+CD4-CCR7+CD45RA+ naive T cells. The receptors shown here come from a human donor in good health. Some libraries in this study had Jurkat cell RNA spiked in.

On this clonotype: Since a much larger clone is just one base distant, this may be a read error. The chain is built from TRBV3-1 and TRBJ2-3; TRBD2 matches at 7 bases. The trim removed 8 bases at V and 2 bases at J, leaving 7 bases unmatched. The CDR3 spans 14 residues. Germline CDR1 reads LGHDT; CDR2 reads YNNKEL (reference sequence). The CDR3 DNA reads TGTGCCAGCGGCCTCCTAGCGGTCACAGATACGCAGTATTTT. The encoded protein is CASGLLAVTDTQYF.

This clonotype was detected many times. This chain links TRBV7-9 with TRBJ2-5; the D is unclear. CDR1 is SEHNR, CDR2 FQNEAQ, per germline (reference sequence). CDR3 length: 17 amino acids. Trimming took 3 bases from V and 1 from J, leaving 18 bases between them. The chain's CDR3 is CASSLVSPRGLQETQYF. Written as DNA, the CDR3 is TGTGCCAGCAGCTTGGTCAGCCCGAGAGGCCTCCAAGAGACCCAGTACTTC.

The V and J genes are TRBV11-2 and TRBJ2-3; 12 bases agree with TRBD2. V dropped 4 bases and J dropped 4; count of bases not matched to a gene: 9. Germline V gene lookup returns CDR1 SGHAT and CDR2 FQNNGV. The CDR3 extends over 17 amino acids. The CDR3 region has the DNA TGTGCCAGCAGCTACTTTAGGACTAGCGGGATCGCAGATACGCAGTATTTT. Translation gives CASSYFRTSGIADTQYF.

This clonotype was recorded many times. The V and J genes are TRBV6-5 and TRBJ2-7, with D perhaps matching TRBD1 or TRBD2 (6 bases each). The CDR3 length is 14 residues. The germline CDR1 and CDR2 sequences are MNHEY and SVGAGI. Trimming stripped 6 bases from V and 2 bases from J, with 14 bases between. The CDR3 is CASSGRGLPYEQYF. DNA of the CDR3: TGTGCCAGCAGCGGCCGGGGGCTCCCCTACGAGCAGTACTTC.

This clonotype was counted ten times or more. V gene TRBV29-1 combines with J gene TRBJ2-3; 9 nucleotides align to TRBD2. The CDR3 is 14 amino acids. Germline CDR1 SQVTM, CDR2 ANQGSEA. The trim removed 8 bases at V and 7 bases at J, leaving 13 bases unmatched. CDR3 amino acids: CSPIGREGPHTQYF. In DNA form, the CDR3 reads TGCAGCCCCATCGGGCGGGAGGGCCCCCATACGCAGTATTTT.

Comment on this clonotype: This may arise from a read error, as a much more abundant clone is one base away. This chain links TRBV6-2 or TRBV6-3 with TRBJ2-1, with D tentatively TRBD1 or TRBD2 (6 bases each). Per germline, CDR1 MNHEY and CDR2 SVGEGT. The CDR3 runs to 13 residues. The CDR3 loop is CVSSYGGGYEQFF. In DNA form, the CDR3 reads TGTGTCAGCAGTTACGGGGGCGGTTATGAGCAGTTCTTC.

At least ten counts were recorded for this clonotype. The chain recombines TRBV5-1 with TRBJ1-1, with unresolved D. Looked up from germline, CDR1 is SGHRS and CDR2 is YFSETQ. This CDR3 contains 14 residues. Trimming took off 1 base at V and 5 bases at J, with 12 bases between the two ends. The CDR3 loop is CASSLSFGFTEAFF. CDR3 nucleotide sequence: TGCGCCAGCAGCTTGTCTTTTGGGTTTACTGAAGCTTTCTTT.

V is TRBV9 and J is TRBJ2-5; 12 nucleotides agree with TRBD1. From germline, CDR1 is SGDLS and CDR2 YYNGEE. J was trimmed by 5 bases and V by 4 bases; bases with no gene match: 6. The CDR3 has 15 amino acids. The CDR3 spells CASSPPGQGAETQYF. DNA of the CDR3: TGTGCCAGCAGCCCCCCGGGACAGGGGGCCGAGACCCAGTACTTC.

This clonotype has a single count. At one end, the junction sequence differs from germline, possibly due to a read error. V and J are TRBV5-1 and TRBJ2-7, with TRBD1 identical over 9 bases. This CDR3 has 14 amino acids. Germline loops: CDR1 SGHRS, CDR2 YFSETQ. The CDR3: CASSLGTGAYGQYF. The CDR3 DNA reads as TGCGCCAGCAGCTTGGGGACAGGGGCCTACGGGCAGTACTTC.

This clonotype was seen ten or more times. The rearrangement links TRBV14 to TRBJ2-2, with 9 nucleotides matching TRBD1. The CDR3 is 17 residues long. Germline V gives CDR1 SGHDN, CDR2 FVKESK. V shed 4 bases, J shed 0 bases, and the junction held 6 bases outside the gene matches. The CDR3 region is CASSPRWDRANTGELFF. The DNA of the CDR3 is TGTGCCAGCAGCCCAAGGTGGGACAGGGCGAACACCGGGGAGCTGTTTTTT.

This clonotype showed up just once. A read error is possible here, since a much larger clone lies one base away. The CDR3: CASSLERGQANTEAFF. As DNA, the CDR3 is TGTGCCAGCAGTTTGGAAAGGGGACAGGCAAACACTGAAGCTTTCTTT. The chain is built from TRBV12-3 or TRBV12-4 and TRBJ1-1, with TRBD1 identical over 8 bases. J was trimmed by 2 bases and V by 3 bases; bases with no gene match: 8. The length of the CDR3 is 16 residues.

To note about this clonotype: One base away lies a much larger clone, so this may be a sequencing read error. V usage is TRBV5-6 and J usage is TRBJ2-4, with D maybe TRBD1 (8 bases). Germline CDR1 is SGHDT and CDR2 is YYEEEE. This CDR3 contains 17 residues. DNA for the CDR3: TGTGCCAGCAGCGCACAGACAGGGGAGGGCGCCAAAAACATTCGGTACTTC. It encodes CASSAQTGEGAKNIRYF.

The V and J genes are TRBV6-5 and TRBJ1-1; 7 bases fit TRBD1. Unmatched junction bases numbered 11, after V lost 4 bases and J lost 0 bases. The CDR3 consists of 17 residues. Germline loops: CDR1 MNHEY, CDR2 SVGAGI. Here the CDR3 DNA reads TGTGCCAGCAGTTTACACCCGCGACAGGGAATGAACACTGAAGCTTTCTTT. It translates to CASSLHPRQGMNTEAFF.

In this sample, this clonotype turned up many times. This sequence joins TRBV9 and TRBJ2-3; a weak D match, TRBD1 (5 bases). This CDR3 contains 15 residues. CDR1 and CDR2 (germline): SGDLS, YYNGEE. The V and J ends lost 4 bases and 0 bases respectively, with 12 bases between them. CDR3 amino acids: CASSIETVSTDTQYF. In nucleotides, the CDR3 is TGTGCCAGCAGCATTGAGACAGTTAGCACAGATACGCAGTATTTT.

Ten or more counts support this clonotype. The chain carries TRBV27 and TRBJ1-5, with TRBD1 matching over 9 bases. J was trimmed by 3 bases and V by 10 bases; bases with no gene match: 7. The CDR3 consists of 14 residues. Germline V gene lookup returns CDR1 MNHEY and CDR2 SMNVEV (reference sequence). The CDR3 coding sequence is TGTGCCACCCAGGACAGGGGCAACAATCAGCCCCAGCATTTT. Its translation is CATQDRGNNQPQHF.

This chain uses TRBV7-9 with TRBJ1-1; TRBD1 might be the D (5 bases). This CDR3 region has 14 residues. CDR1 is SEHNR and CDR2 is FQNEAQ in the germline V gene (reference sequence). The V end was cut by 7 bases, the J end by 2 bases, with 14 bases between. CDR3 protein: CASNYAGTNTEAFF. In DNA form, the CDR3 reads TGTGCCAGCAATTATGCGGGGACCAACACTGAAGCTTTCTTT.

For this clonotype: Given a much more abundant clone one base away, this may be a read error. This sequence joins TRBV4-3 and TRBJ1-2, with unresolved D. CDR3 length: 14 amino acids. Germline V gene data show CDR1 as LGHNA and CDR2 as YSLEER. This CDR3 reads CAGSQDIGNYGYTF. CDR3 bases: TGCGCCGGCAGCCAAGATATCGGAAACTATGGCTACACCTTC.

This clonotype was seen only a few times. A much more abundant neighbour one base away suggests this may be a read error. The chain uses TRBV4-1 and TRBJ1-1, with D possibly matching TRBD1 (6 bases). Germline values: CDR1 MGHRA, CDR2 YSYEKL. Trimming removed 0 bases from V and 4 bases from J, with 12 bases in between. The CDR3 runs 15 residues. Here the CDR3 DNA reads TGCGCCAGCAGCCAAGAGACAGGCCCGGCCACTGAAGCTTTCTTT. Translation gives CASSQETGPATEAFF.

At least ten counts were recorded for this clonotype. The V call is TRBV7-9, the J call TRBJ1-1; 8 bases are a match to TRBD1. Germline V gives CDR1 SEHNR, CDR2 FQNEAQ (reference sequence). CDR3 size: 15 residues. The V segment lost 0 bases and the J segment 6 bases; nucleotides outside the gene matches: 6. CDR3: CASSLAQGETPEAFF. As DNA, the CDR3 is TGTGCCAGCAGCTTAGCACAGGGGGAAACTCCTGAAGCTTTCTTT.

This clonotype was observed at least ten times. This chain connects TRBV27 to TRBJ1-6, with D possibly TRBD1 on 5 matching bases. This CDR3 spans 18 amino acids. V lost 4 bases and J 3 bases, leaving 19 bases between the germline ends. Per germline, CDR1 MNHEY and CDR2 SMNVEV (reference sequence). CDR3 in DNA: TGTGCCAGCAGTTCGGGAAGGGAAAGGGGTCTCTATAATTCACCCCTCCACTTT. Translation gives CASSSGRERGLYNSPLHF.

This clonotype appeared once. A much larger clone sits a single nucleotide away, making a read error possible. The chain couples TRBV20-1 to TRBJ2-3, with 10 bases fitting TRBD2. CDR3 length equals 18 residues. The germline CDR1 and CDR2 sequences are DFQATT and SNEGSKA (reference sequence). J was trimmed by 2 bases and V by 6 bases; bases with no gene match: 17. CDR3 region: CSANGERGGLFHTDTQYF. DNA for the CDR3: TGCAGTGCCAATGGGGAGCGGGGGGGCCTTTTCCACACAGATACGCAGTATTTT.

As regards this clonotype: This could be a read error, since a much larger clone is one nucleotide away. CDR3 region: CASSVMGDTQYF. The DNA of the CDR3 is TGTGCCAGCAGCGTAATGGGAGATACGCAGTATTTT. V and J are TRBV9 and TRBJ2-3; D is ambiguous. The CDR3 has 12 amino acids. V was clipped by 1 base and J by 5 bases, with 5 bases between them. Germline CDR1 SGDLS, CDR2 YYNGEE. Full variable domain (remainder filled in from reference TRBV9 and TRBJ2-3): DSGVTQTPKHLITATGQRVTLRCSPRSGDLSVYWYQQSLDQGLQFLIQYYNGEERAKGNILERFSAQQFPDLHSELNLSSLELGDSALYFCASSVMGDTQYFGPGTRLTVL.

Points on this clonotype: The CDR3 does not close with the conserved phenylalanine or tryptophan, likely indicating a read error. The V and J genes are TRBV28 and TRBJ2-3; TRBD2 matches 7 bases. Germline assignment: CDR1 MDHEN and CDR2 SYDVKM. After removal of 2 bases from V and 3 bases from J, the junction contained 8 bases not matched to a gene. This CDR3 contains 16 residues. CDR3 DNA: TGTGCCAGCAGTTTACCCCTTGCGGGAGTGACAGATACGCAGTATTCT. Its translation: CASSLPLAGVTDTQYS.

The table lists this clonotype with many counts. CDR3: CASSLLHGGNQPQHF. The CDR3 bases are TGTGCCAGCAGTTTATTGCACGGGGGGAATCAGCCCCAGCATTTT. The chain joins TRBV28 to TRBJ1-5, with D maybe TRBD1 (5 bases). CDR3 length: 15 amino acids. CDR1 is MDHEN and CDR2 is SYDVKM in the germline V gene. V lost 1 base and J lost 4, with 11 bases in between.

This clonotype was found a few times. The V and J genes are TRBV7-9 and TRBJ1-5, with 7 bases matching TRBD1. The trim removed 5 bases at V and 3 bases at J, leaving 7 bases unmatched. The CDR3 is 15 amino acids. Looked up from germline, CDR1 is SEHNR and CDR2 is FQNEAQ (reference sequence). Written as DNA, the CDR3 is TGTGCCAGCAGCCCACCAGGGGGGTCCAATCAGCCCCAGCATTTT. Protein product: CASSPPGGSNQPQHF.

This clonotype came up many times. This chain links TRBV12-3 or TRBV12-4 with TRBJ2-3; TRBD2 matches 15 bases. The V segment lost 7 bases and the J segment 11 bases; nucleotides outside the gene matches: 10. The CDR3 loop spans 15 amino acids. CDR3 in amino acids: CASTSPGLAGGVQYF. The CDR3 bases are TGTGCCAGCACCTCGCCGGGACTAGCGGGAGGAGTGCAGTATTTT.

This clonotype was observed many times. The chain is built from TRBV6-5 and TRBJ2-2, with D possibly matching TRBD2 (5 bases). The CDR3 covers 12 residues. Looked up from germline, CDR1 is MNHEY and CDR2 is SVGAGI. Trimming removed 6 bases from V and 4 bases from J, with 6 bases in between. The CDR3 here is CASRTSTGELFF. CDR3 bases: TGTGCCAGCAGAACTAGCACCGGGGAGCTGTTTTTT.

This clonotype was picked up many times. This chain uses TRBV7-9 with TRBJ2-7; 7 nucleotides match TRBD2. V lost 6 bases to trimming and J lost 2 bases; unmatched junction nucleotides: 10. The length of the CDR3 is 15 residues. The germline CDR1 and CDR2 sequences are SEHNR and FQNEAQ (reference sequence). The CDR3 nucleotides are TGTGCCAGCAGACGAGGGAGGGACGGCCCCTACGAGCAGTACTTC. Protein sequence: CASRRGRDGPYEQYF.